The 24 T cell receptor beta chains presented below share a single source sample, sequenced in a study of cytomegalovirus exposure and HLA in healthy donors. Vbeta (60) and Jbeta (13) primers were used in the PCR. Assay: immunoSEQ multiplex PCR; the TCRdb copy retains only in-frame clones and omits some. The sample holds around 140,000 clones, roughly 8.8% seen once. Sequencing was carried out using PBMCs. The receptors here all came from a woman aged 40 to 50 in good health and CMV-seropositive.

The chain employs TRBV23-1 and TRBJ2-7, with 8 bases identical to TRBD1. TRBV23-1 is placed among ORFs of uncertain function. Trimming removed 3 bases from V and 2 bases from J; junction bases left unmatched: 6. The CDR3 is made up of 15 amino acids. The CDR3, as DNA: TGCGCCAGCAGTCATCGCAGGGGGCGCGCCTACGAGCAGTACTTC. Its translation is CASSHRRGRAYEQYF.

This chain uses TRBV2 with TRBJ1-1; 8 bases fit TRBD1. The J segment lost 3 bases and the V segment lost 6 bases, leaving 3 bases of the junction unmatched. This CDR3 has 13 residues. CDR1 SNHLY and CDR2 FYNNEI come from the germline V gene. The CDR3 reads CASRGTGYTEAFF. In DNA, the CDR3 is TGTGCCAGCAGAGGGACAGGCTACACTGAAGCTTTCTTT.

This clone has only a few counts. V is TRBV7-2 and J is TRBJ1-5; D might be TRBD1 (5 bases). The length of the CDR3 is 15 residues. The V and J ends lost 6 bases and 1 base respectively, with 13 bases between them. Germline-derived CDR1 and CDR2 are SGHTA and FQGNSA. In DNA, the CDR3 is TGTGCCAGCAGTTTGACAGCATTCAGCAATCAGCCCCAGCATTTT. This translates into CASSLTAFSNQPQHF.

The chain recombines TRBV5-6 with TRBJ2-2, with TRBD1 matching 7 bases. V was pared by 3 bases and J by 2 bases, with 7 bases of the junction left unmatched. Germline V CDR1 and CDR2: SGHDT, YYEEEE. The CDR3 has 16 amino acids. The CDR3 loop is CASSSLGTVNTGELFF. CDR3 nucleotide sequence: TGTGCCAGCAGCTCTCTTGGGACAGTCAACACCGGGGAGCTGTTTTTT.

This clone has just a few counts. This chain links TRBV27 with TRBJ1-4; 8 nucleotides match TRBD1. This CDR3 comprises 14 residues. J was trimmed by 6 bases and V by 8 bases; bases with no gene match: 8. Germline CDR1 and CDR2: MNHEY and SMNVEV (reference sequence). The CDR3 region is CASSAGTGYEKLFF. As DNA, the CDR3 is TGTGCCAGCTCAGCCGGGACAGGCTATGAAAAACTGTTTTTT.

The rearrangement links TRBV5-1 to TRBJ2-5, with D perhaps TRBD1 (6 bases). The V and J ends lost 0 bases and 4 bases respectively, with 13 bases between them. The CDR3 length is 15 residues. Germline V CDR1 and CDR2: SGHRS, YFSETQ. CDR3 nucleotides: TGCGCCAGCAGCTTGGGGACAGTCGAGTCAGAGACCCAGTACTTC. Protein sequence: CASSLGTVESETQYF.

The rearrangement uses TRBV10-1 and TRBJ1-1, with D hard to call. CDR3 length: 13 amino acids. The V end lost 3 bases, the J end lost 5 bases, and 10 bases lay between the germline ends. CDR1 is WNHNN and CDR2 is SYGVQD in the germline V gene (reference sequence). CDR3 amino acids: CASSDSGWTEAFF. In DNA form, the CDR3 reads TGCGCCAGCAGTGACTCGGGTTGGACTGAAGCTTTCTTT.

In nucleotides, the CDR3 is TGTGCCAGTAGTATAAACAGGAACTATGGCTACACCTTC. Amino acid sequence: CASSINRNYGYTF. The rearrangement links TRBV19 to TRBJ1-2; maybe TRBD1 (5 bases). The CDR3 has 13 amino acids. Deletions cut 2 bases from V and 2 bases from J, with 6 bases between. Germline assignment: CDR1 LNHDA and CDR2 SQIVND (reference sequence).

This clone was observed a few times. The CDR3 here is CASSGTGIYEQYF. The CDR3 nucleotides are TGTGCCAGTTCCGGGACAGGGATCTACGAGCAGTACTTC. This sequence joins TRBV2 and TRBJ2-7; 9 positions agree with TRBD1. Germline V lookup: CDR1 SNHLY, CDR2 FYNNEI. V lost 9 bases to trimming and J lost 3 bases; unmatched junction nucleotides: 6. The CDR3 sequence is 13 residues long.

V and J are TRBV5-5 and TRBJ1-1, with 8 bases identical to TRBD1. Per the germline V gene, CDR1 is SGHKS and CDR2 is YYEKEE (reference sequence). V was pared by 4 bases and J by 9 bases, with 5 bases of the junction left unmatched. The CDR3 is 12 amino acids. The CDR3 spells CASSTGQGKAFF. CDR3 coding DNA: TGTGCCAGCAGCACAGGACAGGGTAAAGCTTTCTTT.

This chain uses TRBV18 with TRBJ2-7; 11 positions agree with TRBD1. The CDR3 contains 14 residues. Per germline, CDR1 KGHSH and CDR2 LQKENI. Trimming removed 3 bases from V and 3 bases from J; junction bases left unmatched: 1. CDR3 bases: TGTGCCAGCTCACCCGGGACAGGGGGCTACGAGCAGTACTTC. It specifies CASSPGTGGYEQYF.

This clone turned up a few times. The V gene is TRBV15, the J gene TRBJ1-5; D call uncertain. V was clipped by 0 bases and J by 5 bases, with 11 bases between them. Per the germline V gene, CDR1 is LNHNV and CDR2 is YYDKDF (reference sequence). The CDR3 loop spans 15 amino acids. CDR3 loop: CATSRDFQDYQPQHF. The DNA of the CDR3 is TGTGCCACCAGCAGAGATTTCCAGGATTATCAGCCCCAGCATTTT.

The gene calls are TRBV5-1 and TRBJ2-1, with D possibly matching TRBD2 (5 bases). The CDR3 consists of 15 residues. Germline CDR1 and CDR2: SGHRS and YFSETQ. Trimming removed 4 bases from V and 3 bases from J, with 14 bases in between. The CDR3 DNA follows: TGCGCCAGCAGCCCGGCCCTGGGAGACTACAATGAGCAGTTCTTC. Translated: CASSPALGDYNEQFF.

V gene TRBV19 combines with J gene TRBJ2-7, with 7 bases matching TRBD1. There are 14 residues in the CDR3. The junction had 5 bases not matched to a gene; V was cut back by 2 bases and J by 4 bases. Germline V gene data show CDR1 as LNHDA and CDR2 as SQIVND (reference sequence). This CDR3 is CASSIRGQLYEQYF. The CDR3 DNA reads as TGTGCCAGTAGTATACGGGGACAGTTATACGAGCAGTACTTC.

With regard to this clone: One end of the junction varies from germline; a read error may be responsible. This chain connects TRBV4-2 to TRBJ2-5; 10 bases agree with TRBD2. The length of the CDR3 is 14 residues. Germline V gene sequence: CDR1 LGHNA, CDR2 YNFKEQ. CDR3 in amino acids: CAGSPSGSQETQYF. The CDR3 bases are TGTGCCGGCAGCCCTAGCGGGAGTCAAGAGACCCAGTACTTC.

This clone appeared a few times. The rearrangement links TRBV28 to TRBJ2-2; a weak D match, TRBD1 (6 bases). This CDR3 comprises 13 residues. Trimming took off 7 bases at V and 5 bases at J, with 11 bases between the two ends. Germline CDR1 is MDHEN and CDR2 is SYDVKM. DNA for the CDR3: TGTGCCAGCACGGTTCAGGGGACCGGGGAGCTGTTTTTT. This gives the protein CASTVQGTGELFF. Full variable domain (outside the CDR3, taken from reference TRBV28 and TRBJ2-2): DVKVTQSSRYLVKRTGEKVFLECVQDMDHENMFWYRQDPGLGLRLIYFSYDVKMKEKGDIPEGYSVSREKKERFSLILESASTNQTSMYLCASTVQGTGELFFGEGSRLTVL.

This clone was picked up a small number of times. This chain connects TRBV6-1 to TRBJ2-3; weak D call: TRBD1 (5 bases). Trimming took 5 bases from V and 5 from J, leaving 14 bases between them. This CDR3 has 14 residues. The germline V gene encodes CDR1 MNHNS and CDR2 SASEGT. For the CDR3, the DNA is TGTGCCAGCAGTCCCATATCAAGGGGAGATACGCAGTATTTT. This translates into CASSPISRGDTQYF.

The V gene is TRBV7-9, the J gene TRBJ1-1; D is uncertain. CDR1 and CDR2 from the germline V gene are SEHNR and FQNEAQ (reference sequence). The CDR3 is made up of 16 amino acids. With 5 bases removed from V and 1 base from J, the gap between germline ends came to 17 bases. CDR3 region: CASSTPSGGRNTEAFF. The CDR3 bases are TGTGCCAGCAGCACCCCTTCGGGAGGAAGGAACACTGAAGCTTTCTTT.

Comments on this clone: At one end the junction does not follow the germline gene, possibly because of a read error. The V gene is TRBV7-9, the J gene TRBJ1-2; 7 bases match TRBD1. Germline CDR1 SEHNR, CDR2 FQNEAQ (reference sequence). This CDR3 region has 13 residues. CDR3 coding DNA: TGTGCCAGCAGATTACAGGGGCCGAGGGGCTCCAACTTC. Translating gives CASRLQGPRGSNF.

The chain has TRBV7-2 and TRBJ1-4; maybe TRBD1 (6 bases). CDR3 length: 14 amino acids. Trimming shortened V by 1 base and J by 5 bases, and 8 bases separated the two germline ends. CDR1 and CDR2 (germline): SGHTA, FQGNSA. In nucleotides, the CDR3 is TGTGCCAGCAGCTTAGGGCAGGGGAATGAAAAACTGTTTTTT. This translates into CASSLGQGNEKLFF. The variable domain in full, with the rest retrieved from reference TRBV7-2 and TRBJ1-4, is GAGVSQSPSNKVTEKGKDVELRCDPISGHTALYWYRQSLGQGLEFLIYFQGNSAPDKSGLPSDRFSAERTGGSVSTLTIQRTQQEDSAVYLCASSLGQGNEKLFFGSGTQLSVL.

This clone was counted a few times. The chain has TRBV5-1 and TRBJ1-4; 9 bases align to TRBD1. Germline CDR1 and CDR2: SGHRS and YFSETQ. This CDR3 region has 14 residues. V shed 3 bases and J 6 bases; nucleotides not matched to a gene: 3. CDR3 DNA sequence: TGCGCCAGCAGCTCGACAGGGGGGGATGAAAAACTGTTTTTT. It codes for CASSSTGGDEKLFF.

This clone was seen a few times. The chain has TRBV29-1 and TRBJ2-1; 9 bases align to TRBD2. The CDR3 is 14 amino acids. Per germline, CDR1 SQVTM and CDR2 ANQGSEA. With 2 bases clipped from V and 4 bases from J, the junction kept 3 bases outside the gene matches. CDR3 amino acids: CSVETTSGYNEQFF. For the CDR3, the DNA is TGCAGCGTTGAAACGACTAGCGGATACAATGAGCAGTTCTTC.

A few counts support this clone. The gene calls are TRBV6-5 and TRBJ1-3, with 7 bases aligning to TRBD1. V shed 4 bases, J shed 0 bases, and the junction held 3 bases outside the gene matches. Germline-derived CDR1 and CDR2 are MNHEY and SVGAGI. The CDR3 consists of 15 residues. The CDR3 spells CASSSDRVSGNTIYF. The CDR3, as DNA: TGTGCCAGCAGTTCCGACAGGGTCTCTGGAAACACCATATATTTT.

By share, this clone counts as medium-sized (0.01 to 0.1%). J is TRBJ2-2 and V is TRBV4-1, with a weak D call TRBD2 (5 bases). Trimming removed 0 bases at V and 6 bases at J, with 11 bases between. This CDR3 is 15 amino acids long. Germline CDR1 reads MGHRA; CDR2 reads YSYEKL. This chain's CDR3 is CASSQEGSGSGELFF. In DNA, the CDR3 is TGCGCCAGCAGCCAAGAGGGGTCGGGGTCCGGGGAGCTGTTTTTT.